This T cell receptor beta chain emerged from a study of T-cell memory formation after mild COVID-19. Study-wide findings and caveats: Clones contracting across day 15 to 85 had a balanced CD4/CD8 profile; later expanding clones leaned CD4+.

About this clonotype itself: Its antigen is as yet unknown.

The CDR3 totals 14 residues. V was cut by 5 bases and J by 4 bases, with 15 bases left in between. Germline V gives CDR1 MNHEY, CDR2 SVGAGI. Using its own MiXCR run on the 5' RACE reads, TCRdb lists one record per CDR3 protein. This table holds hundreds of thousands of distinct CDR3 sequences, around 15% found once. The rearrangement uses TRBV6-5 and TRBJ2-7; D perhaps matches TRBD1 (6 bases). The sample was PBMCs or a T cell subset sorted from them (not recorded which). The sequence was collected from a man younger than 35 who had mild COVID-19 (a few samples of this study predate the infection). Cell type and time point are not known. CDR3 DNA: TGTGCCAGCAGTCCGACAGGATACCGTTACGAGCAGTACTTC. Encoded protein: CASSPTGYRYEQYF.